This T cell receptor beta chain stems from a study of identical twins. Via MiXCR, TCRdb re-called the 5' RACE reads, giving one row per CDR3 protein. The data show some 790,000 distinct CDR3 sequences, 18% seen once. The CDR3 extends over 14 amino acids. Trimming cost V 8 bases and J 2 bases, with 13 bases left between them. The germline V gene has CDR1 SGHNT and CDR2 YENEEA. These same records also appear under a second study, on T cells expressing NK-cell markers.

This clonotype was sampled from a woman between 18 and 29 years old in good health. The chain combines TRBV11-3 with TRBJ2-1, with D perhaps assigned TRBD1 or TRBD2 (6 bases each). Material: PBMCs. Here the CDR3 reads CASGGDKTYNEQFF. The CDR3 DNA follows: TGTGCCAGCGGAGGGGACAAGACCTACAATGAGCAGTTCTTC.